The text below deals with one T cell receptor beta chain. What it binds is not known. Trimming removed 3 bases from V and 4 bases from J, with 19 bases in between. This CDR3 has 17 amino acids. The germline gives CDR1 MNHNS, CDR2 SASEGT. The data were obtained in a study of cytotoxic CD8 clonotypes in ibrutinib-treated CLL. Study-level points and caveats: Against age-matched healthy donors, baseline clonality ran higher and tracked circulating CD8+ T-cell counts. The clonality went up when patients responded to ibrutinib and dropped back toward baseline at progression.

The assay was immunoSEQ multiplex PCR, and TCRdb's table has in-frame clones only and misses some. The table has more than 60,000 clones, over 80% seen once. The sample here was PBMCs, taken after 24 months of ibrutinib treatment. The clonotype originates from a human donor with chronic lymphocytic leukemia. This chain uses TRBV6-1 with TRBJ2-1; D is ambiguous. The DNA for the CDR3 is TGTGCCAGCAGTGATCCCCAGAGGCAAGGGTATTACAATGAGCAGTTCTTC. This codes for CASSDPQRQGYYNEQFF.